This TCR beta chain was captured in a study of blood T cell repertoires in COVID-19. Whole-study context: Some COVID-19 samples were acute and others convalescent; all came from the United States, Italy and Spain. Sources were T cells, B-cell-depleted T cells, or PBMCs; the material itself was cDNA or gDNA.

Losses at the gene ends were 0 bases for V and 7 bases for J; bases not matched to a gene: 5. The CDR3 loop spans 14 amino acids. Per the germline V gene, CDR1 is LNHNV and CDR2 is YYDKDF (reference sequence). Original processing methods: How many nucleated cells were present was estimated from reference gene primer amplification. Data came from immunoSEQ multiplex PCR; TCRdb stores just in-frame clones and leaves some out. V, J and clone size derive from that table, while D and trimming were established from the DNA sequence. The sample comprises roughly 28,000 clones, around 74% of which are singletons, and 6% to 8% rests with the top ten.

The chain couples TRBV15 to TRBJ1-1, with 7 nucleotides matching TRBD1. The source is a woman in her 70s with active or convalescent COVID-19. The sequencing sample was made of peripheral blood. The DNA of the CDR3 is TGTGCCACCAGCAGAGACGAACGGGACAGTGAAGCTTTCTTT. Its translation: CATSRDERDSEAFF.